One T cell receptor beta chain is described in this entry. The entry originates in a study of blood T cell repertoires in COVID-19. V lost 4 bases, J lost 0 bases, and 9 bases lay in between. Germline CDR1 and CDR2: LGHDT and YNNKEL (reference sequence). The CDR3 sequence is 14 residues long. Using immunoSEQ multiplex PCR, the repertoire was profiled, and TCRdb retains in-frame clones only, with some absent. The sample holds 350,000 to 550,000 clones, about 85% seen once. The TCR was taken from a young woman with acute COVID-19. Sequences were obtained from PBMCs or T cells enriched from blood (not recorded which). J is TRBJ1-1 and V is TRBV3-1 (or the pseudogene TRBV3-2), with D maybe TRBD1 (6 bases). CDR3 protein: CASSRDTLNTEAFF. CDR3 nucleotide sequence: TGTGCCAGCAGCCGGGACACCCTGAACACTGAAGCTTTCTTT.